This T cell receptor (beta chain) was profiled in a study of T-cell memory formation after mild COVID-19. Study-wide results and limits: Memory from before infection featured some responding clones, which suggests cross-reactive memory joined.

TCR alpha and TCR beta cDNA libraries carrying sample barcodes and UMIs came from 5'RACE with constant-segment primers. Using its own MiXCR run on the 5' RACE reads, TCRdb lists one record per CDR3 protein. The sample yields 150,000 or so distinct CDR3 sequences, about 15% seen once. This clonotype was seen only a few times. The antigen is not known. V shed 5 bases and J shed 3 bases, with 11 bases lying between them. The germline V gene has CDR1 SEHNR and CDR2 FQNEAQ (reference sequence). This CDR3 spans 14 amino acids. The TCR originated in an adult woman who had mild COVID-19 (a few samples of this study predate the infection). Cell type and time point are not known. Sequencing was carried out using PBMCs or a T cell subset sorted from them (not recorded which). This chain connects TRBV7-9 to TRBJ1-5; no reliable D call. The chain's CDR3 is CASSPGYTNQPQHF. The CDR3 bases are TGTGCCAGCAGCCCGGGATACACCAATCAGCCCCAGCATTTT.